A single sample is the source of the 15 T cell receptor beta chains below, sequenced in a study of blood T cells in healthy people across ages. Primers used in a second PCR of about 7 to 12 cycles were a sample-barcoded 5' primer and a J-beta primer mix. TCRdb re-called the 5' RACE reads through MiXCR, storing one row per CDR3 protein. The sample holds more than 800,000 distinct CDR3 sequences, 29% seen once. The sample was blood. Receptors were obtained from a woman older than 75 in good health.

A note on this clonotype: This may be a read error: a much more frequent sequence differs by one nucleotide. This CDR3 is CASSQEGGGPSSHNEQFF. The DNA of the CDR3 is TGTGCCAGCAGCCAAGAGGGCGGGGGGCCCTCTTCCCACAATGAGCAGTTCTTC. The chain links TRBV4-2 to TRBJ2-1; 8 positions match TRBD2. There are 18 residues in the CDR3. The germline V gene encodes CDR1 LGHNA and CDR2 YNFKEQ. After removal of 0 bases from V and 5 bases from J, the junction contained 12 bases not matched to a gene.

V usage is TRBV7-6 and J usage is TRBJ2-3; TRBD2 might be the D (6 bases). CDR3 length equals 14 residues. V lost 5 bases, J lost 5 bases, and 14 bases lay in between. CDR1 is SGHVS and CDR2 is FNYEAQ in the germline V gene. The CDR3 is CASSPARGGDTQYF. CDR3 nucleotides: TGTGCCAGCAGCCCCGCGCGGGGAGGAGATACGCAGTATTTT.

A remark on this clonotype: One base away lies a much larger clone, so this may be a sequencing read error. V gene TRBV20-1 combines with J gene TRBJ2-1; 10 nucleotides match TRBD2. In germline, CDR1 is DFQATT, CDR2 SNEGSKA (reference sequence). The V and J ends lost 3 bases and 7 bases, in that order; junction bases with no gene match: 3. This CDR3 contains 13 residues. Written as DNA, the CDR3 is TGCAGTGCTAGGGTTAGCGGGGGGAATGAGCAGTTCTTC. Its protein product is CSARVSGGNEQFF.

This clonotype was observed a few times. The J gene is TRBJ2-7, the V gene TRBV6-1; tentative D call: TRBD1 (5 bases). Trimming took 0 bases from V and 1 from J, leaving 10 bases between them. The germline gives CDR1 MNHNS, CDR2 SASEGT. This CDR3 is 15 amino acids long. The CDR3 spells CASSEAIGASYEQYF. The CDR3, as DNA: TGTGCCAGCAGTGAAGCGATAGGGGCGTCCTACGAGCAGTACTTC.

At least ten counts were recorded for this clonotype. This chain joins TRBV29-1 and TRBJ2-5; a weak D match, TRBD1 (6 bases). The CDR3 extends over 12 amino acids. Germline V gives CDR1 SQVTM, CDR2 ANQGSEA. V was shortened by 7 bases and J by 0 bases, with 9 bases between the two germline ends. CDR3 in amino acids: CSGRTDQETQYF. In nucleotides, the CDR3 is TGCAGCGGTCGGACAGACCAAGAGACCCAGTACTTC.

This clonotype was counted many times. V usage is TRBV20-1 and J usage is TRBJ2-3, with TRBD1 as a possible D gene (6 bases). Trimming cost V 0 bases and J 4 bases, with 14 bases left between them. Germline assignment: CDR1 DFQATT and CDR2 SNEGSKA (reference sequence). This CDR3 spans 15 amino acids. The CDR3 coding sequence is TGCAGTGCTAGAGATCGGCAGGGGCCCTCAGATACGCAGTATTTT. Translation: CSARDRQGPSDTQYF.

This chain connects TRBV15 to TRBJ2-3, with 11 bases fitting TRBD1. Germline V gives CDR1 LNHNV, CDR2 YYDKDF (reference sequence). The CDR3 extends over 16 amino acids. J gave up 7 bases and V 5 bases, and 11 bases lay outside the gene matches. CDR3 protein: CATSLSTGTGGNTQYF. The CDR3 coding sequence is TGTGCCACCAGCCTATCAACCGGGACAGGGGGGAATACGCAGTATTTT.

This clonotype has just a few counts. The rearrangement uses TRBV2 and TRBJ1-5; D perhaps matches TRBD1 (5 bases). CDR1 SNHLY and CDR2 FYNNEI come from the germline V gene. This CDR3 comprises 13 residues. V was pared by 7 bases and J by 7 bases, with 14 bases between. CDR3 loop: CASIRDLGQPQHF. The CDR3 nucleotides read TGTGCCAGCATCAGGGATCTAGGGCAGCCCCAGCATTTT.

V usage is TRBV20-1 and J usage is TRBJ2-4; tentative D call: TRBD2 (5 bases). Germline CDR1 DFQATT, CDR2 SNEGSKA (reference sequence). The CDR3 length is 10 residues. V gave up 3 bases and J gave up 8 bases, with 5 bases separating them. CDR3 residues: CSARRDIQYF. The CDR3 bases are TGCAGTGCTAGGCGGGACATTCAGTACTTC.

This clonotype appeared many times. This chain's CDR3 is CASSSSPSGQQETQYF. In DNA, the CDR3 is TGTGCCAGCAGTTCATCACCATCTGGACAGCAAGAGACCCAGTACTTC. The V and J genes are TRBV7-2 and TRBJ2-5, with D perhaps TRBD1 (6 bases). CDR1 SGHTA and CDR2 FQGNSA come from the germline V gene. V dropped 6 bases and J dropped 2 bases, with 19 bases sitting between them. The CDR3 consists of 16 residues. Drawing the rest from reference TRBV7-2 and TRBJ2-5, the complete variable domain is GAGVSQSPSNKVTEKGKDVELRCDPISGHTALYWYRQSLGQGLEFLIYFQGNSAPDKSGLPSDRFSAERTGGSVSTLTIQRTQQEDSAVYLCASSSSPSGQQETQYFGPGTRLLVL.

V and J are TRBV20-1 and TRBJ1-1; no clear D. V was shortened by 5 bases and J by 0 bases, with 16 bases between the two germline ends. Germline-derived CDR1 and CDR2 are DFQATT and SNEGSKA (reference sequence). This CDR3 comprises 15 residues. DNA of the CDR3: TGCAGTGCTCATGAATATCGGTATCTGAACACTGAAGCTTTCTTT. It is translated as CSAHEYRYLNTEAFF.

The chain links TRBV5-4 to TRBJ2-5, with unresolved D. V was cut by 1 base and J by 11 bases, with 18 bases left in between. Per the germline V gene, CDR1 is SGHNT and CDR2 is YYREEE (reference sequence). The CDR3 is made up of 14 amino acids. The CDR3 DNA is TGTGCCAGCAGCTTGAGGACGACCATTGAGGAGCAGTACTTC. Residues: CASSLRTTIEEQYF.

This clonotype was picked up many times. The chain joins TRBV29-1 to TRBJ2-7; D is undetermined. Deletions cut 5 bases from V and 4 bases from J, with 9 bases between. CDR3 length: 11 residues. From germline, CDR1 is SQVTM and CDR2 ANQGSEA. In DNA, the CDR3 is TGCAGCGTTCACATTGAGTACGAGCAGTACTTC. Translating gives CSVHIEYEQYF.

In its sample, this clonotype was seen a few times. The gene calls are TRBV25-1 and TRBJ1-1, with TRBD1 as a possible D gene (5 bases). This CDR3 region has 14 residues. Germline CDR1 is MGHDK and CDR2 is SYGVNS. The V gene lost 2 bases and the J gene lost 5 bases, with 12 bases spanning the gap. The CDR3 nucleotides read TGTGCCAGCAGTGAAGTAGGGGTTTGGACTGAAGCTTTCTTT. Translation gives CASSEVGVWTEAFF.

This clonotype showed up just a few times. The chain is built from TRBV6-2 or TRBV6-3 and TRBJ2-3; 11 bases are shared with TRBD1. The CDR3 totals 16 residues. The J segment lost 6 bases and the V segment lost 4 bases, leaving 9 bases of the junction unmatched. CDR1 and CDR2 (germline): MNHEY, SVGEGT. The CDR3 bases are TGTGCCAGCAGTTTCTCCGGGACAGGGGGGATTGATACGCAGTATTTT. Translation: CASSFSGTGGIDTQYF.